The clone carrying this T cell receptor (beta chain) was observed a single time. Its antigen remains unidentified. Here immunoSEQ multiplex PCR was the method, and the copy in TCRdb shows in-frame clones only, minus some. The sample shows 80,000 or so clones, about nine tenths of them seen only once. The sample originates from a study of graft-versus-host responses after intestinal transplantation. Study conclusions and caveats: GvH clones surfaced in recipient marrow, some emerging earlier in ileum or blood.

Germline CDR1 and CDR2: SGHRS and YFSETQ. Trimming took 3 bases from V and 1 from J; bases not matched to a gene: 2. The CDR3 runs 16 residues. The TCR was taken from a human patient who received an intestinal transplant, so some T cells may come from the graft donor. This sample comprised PBMCs, obtained 98 days after intestinal transplantation. The chain joins TRBV5-1 to TRBJ2-3, with 13 bases aligning to TRBD2. CDR3 protein: CASSSGTSGGTDTQYF. The CDR3 DNA reads as TGCGCCAGCAGCTCCGGGACTAGCGGGGGCACAGATACGCAGTATTTT.